This entry concerns a single T cell receptor beta chain. This clone showed up just a few times. This receptor's antigen is unknown. One base away there is no much larger clone; base qualities are not given. This sample is part of a study of technical replicates of blood from a few donors (dated by TCRdb to about 2017). The CDR3 contains 15 residues, cysteine and phenylalanine counted. The only DNA kept is the CDR3, 45 bases in frame from the first base. Based on the germline V gene, the CDR1 and CDR2 sequences are MGHRA and YSYEKL. V and J are trimmed by 3 bases and 5 bases, and the gene matches miss 8 bases of the junction. The library came from the immunoSEQ multiplex PCR assay. The source is immuneACCESS, and TCRdb retained only in-frame sequences with V and J called. Part of the clones is not carried over; for the studies checked, unresolved V genes explain less than half of this, and the remainder is unexplained. Recorded for this sample are around 58,000 clones; more than 75% of them occurred a single time. The ten top clones hold about 5% of the sample.

The sequenced sample consisted of PBMCs. The sequence was obtained from a human donor in good health. Some clones in this sample may be carry-over from other donors' samples. The chain was built from TRBV4-1 and TRBJ1-2, with 8 central nucleotides matching TRBD1. The CDR3 protein sequence reads: CASSHGTGAMYGYTF. The nucleotides are TGCGCCAGCAGCCACGGGACAGGAGCTATGTATGGCTACACCTTC.